This TCR beta chain is from a study of blood T cells in healthy people across ages. This clonotype was found a few times. The use of a sample-barcoded 5' primer and a J-beta primer mix characterized a second PCR of about 7 to 12 cycles. TCRdb re-called the 5' RACE reads through MiXCR, storing one row per CDR3 protein. The sample consists of more than 600,000 distinct CDR3 sequences, approximately 25% of them appearing once. These records were also assigned to another study, of T cells of mothers and their children. From that second work: Sample barcodes and 2-4 random nucleotides were added by the M1S primer of the second PCR. Slightly, though not significantly, more overlap was seen in related than in unrelated mother-child pairs.

The specimen sequenced was blood. The sequence came from a boy younger than 18 in good health.

The CDR3 sequence: CASSRGQGTVNEQFF. CDR3 nucleotides: TGTGCCAGCAGTCGAGGACAGGGTACTGTGAATGAGCAGTTCTTC. This chain links TRBV28 with TRBJ2-1, with 8 positions matching TRBD1. Germline assignment: CDR1 MDHEN and CDR2 SYDVKM. With 5 bases clipped from V and 7 bases from J, the junction kept 10 bases outside the gene matches. This CDR3 has 15 amino acids.